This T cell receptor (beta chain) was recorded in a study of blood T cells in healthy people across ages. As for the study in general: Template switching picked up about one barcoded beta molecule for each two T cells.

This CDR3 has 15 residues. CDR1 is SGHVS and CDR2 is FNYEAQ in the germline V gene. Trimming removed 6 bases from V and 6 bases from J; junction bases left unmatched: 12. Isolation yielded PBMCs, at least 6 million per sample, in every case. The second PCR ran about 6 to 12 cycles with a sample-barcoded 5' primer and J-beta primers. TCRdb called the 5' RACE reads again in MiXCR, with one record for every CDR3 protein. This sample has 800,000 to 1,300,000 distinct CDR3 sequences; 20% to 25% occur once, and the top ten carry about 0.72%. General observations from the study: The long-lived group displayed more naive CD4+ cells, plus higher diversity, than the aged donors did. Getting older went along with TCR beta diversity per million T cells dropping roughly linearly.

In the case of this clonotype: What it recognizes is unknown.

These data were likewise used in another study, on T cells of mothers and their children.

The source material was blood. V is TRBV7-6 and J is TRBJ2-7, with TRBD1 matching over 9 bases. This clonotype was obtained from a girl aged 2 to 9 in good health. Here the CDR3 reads CASSDPRDRVGEQYF. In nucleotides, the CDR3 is TGTGCCAGCAGTGACCCCCGGGACAGGGTCGGCGAGCAGTACTTC.